This TCR beta chain was found in a study of shared clonotypes between healthy human individuals. Overall study findings and caveats: With a handful of donors compared, 4% to 5.5% of naive CD4 clonotypes were shared.

Germline CDR1 reads MNHEY; CDR2 reads SMNVEV (reference sequence). This CDR3 spans 14 amino acids. V was pared by 2 bases and J by 5 bases, with 2 bases of the junction left unmatched. The protocol was immunoSEQ multiplex PCR, while the TCRdb copy is restricted to in-frame clones and leaves out a portion. The sample has about 2 million clones, about 95% seen once; the top ten hold 0.95% to 1.5%. It was CD45RO-negative cells, positively selected for CCR7, that made up naive CD8 cells, with terminally differentiated effector memory CD45RA+ cells excluded. To note about this clone: Its cognate antigen is unknown.

The chain carries TRBV27 and TRBJ2-5, with 10 bases aligning to TRBD1. This TCR was recovered from a man younger than 35 in good health. Input material: naive CD8+ T cells sorted from blood. CDR3 protein: CASSLDRGRETQYF. The CDR3 coding sequence is TGTGCCAGCAGTTTAGACAGGGGGCGTGAGACCCAGTACTTC.